This T cell receptor (beta chain) was found in a study of blood T cell repertoires in COVID-19 (dated by TCRdb to 2020 to 2022). With regard to the full study: Samples from collaborators originated in the United States, Italy and Spain and spanned both the acute and convalescent phases of COVID-19. The prospective study material was composed of cDNA or gDNA derived from T cells, B-cell-depleted T cells, or PBMCs. The dataset comprised deeply sampled blood TCRbeta repertoires from subjects exposed to, actively infected with, or recovered from COVID-19. The repertoires were released in a freely available public database meant as a resource for research on the immune response to SARS-CoV-2. Samples were obtained from the ongoing ImmuneRACE study (first 160 participants) and from 950 to 1,500 subjects provided by 6 global collaborators. A de-identified subject ID, COVID-19 status, age in years and sex were almost always included in the sample metadata. Where HLA class I and class II types were available, the types were taken from metadata supplied by the sample provider, not from assay-based typing.

As concerns this clone: What antigen it recognizes has not been identified. Base qualities were left out, and no much larger clone turns up one base away.

TCRbeta CDR3 regions were amplified from genomic DNA by means of the immunoSEQ Assay, a bias-controlled multiplex PCR. Regarding the original processing steps: The number of nucleated cells in each sample was estimated from the amplification of reference gene primers within the assay. To quantify the absolute abundance of each unique TCRbeta CDR3 rearrangement, sequence reads were collapsed and filtered. For each sample, productive Simpson clonality was calculated as the square root of Simpson's diversity index over productive rearrangements. Here the immuneACCESS table is served through TCRdb, limited to in-frame sequences with V and J called. Missing clones are a known gap in these copies; in checked studies unresolved V genes cover under half, and the rest lacks a known reason. The V and J calls and clone size are taken from that table; D and trimming were inferred from the DNA. This sample lists 100,000 or so clones; around 87% were detected once. The ten largest make up about 9.9% of the sample.

Collaborating institutions collected whole blood in K2EDTA tubes following their own protocols. For TCRbeta analysis, collaborators shipped samples as frozen whole blood, isolated PBMCs, or DNA extracted from either of those sample types. The V and J ends are trimmed by 2 bases and 6 bases, leaving 5 bases between them. CDR1 MNHNS and CDR2 SASEGT are derived from the germline V gene. From cysteine to phenylalanine, the CDR3 is 12 amino acids long. The kept DNA is CDR3 alone, 36 bases in frame from the first base. General conclusions and limits of the study: How much clinical and demographic metadata was included differed by source and by participant, and the metadata was provided uncurated.

The V gene is TRBV6-1 and the J gene is TRBJ1-5, with the identity of the D gene unclear. The sequenced material came from peripheral blood. This TCR came from a woman under 40 with acute or convalescent COVID-19. Here is the DNA: TGTGCCAGCAGTGAACCCCGTCAGCCCCAGCATTTT. This codes for CASSEPRQPQHF.